One T cell receptor (beta chain) is described in this entry. There are a few counts of this clone. The specificity of this receptor is unknown. Base qualities were left out, and no much larger clone turns up one base away. Library method: the immunoSEQ multiplex PCR assay. RNA was extracted from all samples and reverse transcribed into cDNA, which served as template for TCR sequencing. First-strand cDNA was synthesized using SuperScript III with a 2:1 mix of oligo-dT and random hexamers. Amplification bias was assessed with a synthetic immune receptor repertoire, and residual bias was removed computationally. In the authors' own workflow: After raw reads were preprocessed to remove errors, the CDR3 was defined following IMGT conventions as running from the conserved cysteine to phenylalanine. Clonality was computed as 1 minus the Shannon entropy, with the entropy normalized by log2 of the number of productive unique TCRs. Whether each scalp clone was CD4 or CD8 was inferred by checking scalp TCRbeta sequences against the CD4 and CD8 repertoires from sorted blood. Drawn from immuneACCESS, this table holds only the in-frame rearrangements with V and J called that TCRdb kept. Clones are partly lost; checked studies trace under half to an unresolved V gene and leave the rest unexplained. That table furnishes V, J and clone size, whereas the DNA furnished D and trimming. The sample table contains around 150,000 clones; only one count was recorded for 55% of them. Over 4% of the sample goes to the ten largest clones.

This sample was included in a study of CD8+ T cells in alopecia areata (dated by TCRdb to 2016 to 2018). At the level of the whole study: The study used high-throughput TCRbeta sequencing to examine T cell clonal expansion in alopecia areata, in both the C3H/HeJ mouse model and human patients. Scalp tissue and sorted CD4+ and CD8+ peripheral blood T cells from patchy and totalis/universalis alopecia areata patients and from healthy controls were covered by human TCRbeta sequencing. Clonality in the scalp was compared among normal scalp (n=4), patchy alopecia areata scalp (n=8), and alopecia totalis/universalis scalp (n=8). RNA was obtained with the PAXgene miRNA kit for fixed scalp, the miRNeasy kit for PBMCs, and the RNeasy kit for mouse skin. Amplification of TCRbeta CDR3 regions was done by immunoSEQ multiplex PCR using 35 Vbeta forward primers and 13 Jbeta reverse primers.

PBMCs were isolated by density centrifugation and stained for CD3, CD4 and CD8, after which CD4+ and CD8+ T cells were sorted on a FACSAria. Scalp biopsies and blood samples were obtained from unaffected controls. Trimming removed 6 bases from V and 4 bases from J, leaving 10 bases between the germline ends. Its CDR3 holds 13 amino acids, cysteine through phenylalanine. CDR3 DNA is the only sequence kept; it has 39 bases, read in frame from the first base. For CDR1 and CDR2, the germline V gene (reference sequence) lists MNHNY and SVGAGI. Summary of the overall study and its limitations: Compared with mice, TCR sequences shared between patients were less clear, possibly partly because of HLA diversity across the patient population. Unlike mouse skin, where gammadelta T cells dominate, normal human skin contains resident alphabeta T cells that get sequenced too, which complicates analysis of the scalp TCR repertoire. Compared with normal scalp, lesional scalp had higher clonality and more expanded CD8+ clones, particularly in alopecia totalis/universalis, a pattern that suggests antigenic drive.

The sequencing sample was made of CD4+ T cells sorted from blood. The receptor was isolated from a human donor in good health. The receptor chain draws on TRBV6-6 and TRBJ1-3; a confident D gene designation cannot be given. The encoded CDR3 is CASRRVSGNTIYF. At the DNA level, the sequence is TGTGCCAGCAGGAGGGTTTCAGGAAACACCATATATTTT.